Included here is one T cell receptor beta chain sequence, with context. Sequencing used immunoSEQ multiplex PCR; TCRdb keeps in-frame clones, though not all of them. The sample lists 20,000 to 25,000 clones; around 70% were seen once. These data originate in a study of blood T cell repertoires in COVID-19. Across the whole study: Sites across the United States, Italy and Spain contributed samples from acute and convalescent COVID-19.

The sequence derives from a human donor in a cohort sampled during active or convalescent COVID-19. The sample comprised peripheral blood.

The CDR3, as DNA: TGTGCCAGCAGCCCGGGACAGCGAAGCAATCAGCCCCAGCATTTT. It translates to CASSPGQRSNQPQHF. The rearrangement links TRBV7-9 to TRBJ1-5, with TRBD1 matching 7 bases. This CDR3 is built from 15 residues. Germline values: CDR1 SEHNR, CDR2 FQNEAQ (reference sequence). V trimming: 5 bases; J trimming: 1 base; junction bases outside the gene matches: 5.